These T cell receptor beta chains were read from a single sample in a study of T cell responses to AZD1222 COVID-19 vaccine. TCRdb keeps only in-frame clones here, not all; method: immunoSEQ multiplex PCR. The sample includes 150,000 or so clones, 90% of them seen just once. The source was peripheral blood, collected on day 0 of AZD1222 vaccination. The receptor set was obtained from an adult in good health. Both conserved end residues are trimmed from each CDR3. The order of the fields is CDR3 protein, J gene, clone size, D gene, V gene. D genes are given only for firm matches. Clone size is not always given. Where it is, it says once, few, many or a class for expanded clones.

CDR3 protein: ASSDQGHGYT
J gene: TRBJ1-2
clone size: few
D gene: -
V gene: TRBV2

CDR3 protein: ASSLDRASMNTEAF
J gene: TRBJ1-1
clone size: -
D gene: TRBD1
V gene: TRBV5-1

CDR3 protein: ASSQGITEAF
J gene: TRBJ1-1
clone size: -
D gene: -
V gene: TRBV12-3/TRBV12-4

CDR3 protein: ASSATGTGNTEAF
J gene: TRBJ1-1
clone size: -
D gene: TRBD1
V gene: TRBV9

CDR3 protein: SVEAGAGDTQY
J gene: TRBJ2-3
clone size: -
D gene: TRBD2
V gene: TRBV29-1

CDR3 protein: ASSGPDRGTEAF
J gene: TRBJ1-1
clone size: once
D gene: TRBD1
V gene: TRBV9

CDR3 protein: ASSYWDRETQY
J gene: TRBJ2-5
clone size: -
D gene: TRBD1
V gene: TRBV6-2/TRBV6-3

CDR3 protein: ASSYTHGETQY
J gene: TRBJ2-5
clone size: -
D gene: -
V gene: TRBV7-2

CDR3 protein: ASSYSSVVQETQY
J gene: TRBJ2-5
clone size: -
D gene: -
V gene: TRBV6-5

CDR3 protein: ASTLRNTQY
J gene: TRBJ2-3
clone size: -
D gene: -
V gene: TRBV5-6

CDR3 protein: ASSYATGSSYEQY
J gene: TRBJ2-7
clone size: -
D gene: -
V gene: TRBV6-5

CDR3 protein: ASSPTESYEQY
J gene: TRBJ2-7
clone size: -
D gene: -
V gene: TRBV12-3/TRBV12-4

CDR3 protein: ASSWNRGQGNTIY
J gene: TRBJ1-3
clone size: -
D gene: TRBD1
V gene: TRBV7-2

CDR3 protein: ASSQERGTYSSLH
J gene: TRBJ1-6
clone size: -
D gene: -
V gene: TRBV4-3

CDR3 protein: ASSPSLAGSTDTQY
J gene: TRBJ2-3
clone size: -
D gene: TRBD2
V gene: TRBV18

CDR3 protein: ASSIGRGSLEQY
J gene: TRBJ2-7
clone size: -
D gene: -
V gene: TRBV19

CDR3 protein: ASSKLQGLSGNTIY
J gene: TRBJ1-3
clone size: -
D gene: -
V gene: TRBV21-1

CDR3 protein: ASTTYEQY
J gene: TRBJ2-7
clone size: -
D gene: -
V gene: TRBV28

CDR3 protein: ASSRQGVTEAF
J gene: TRBJ1-1
clone size: -
D gene: TRBD1
V gene: TRBV27

CDR3 protein: ATSDPDGKETQY
J gene: TRBJ2-5
clone size: -
D gene: -
V gene: TRBV24-1

CDR3 protein: ASSISVGLRGEQY
J gene: TRBJ2-7
clone size: -
D gene: -
V gene: TRBV19

CDR3 protein: SAAQGRGYT
J gene: TRBJ1-2
clone size: once
D gene: -
V gene: TRBV20-1

CDR3 protein: ASSQDSSRYYEQY
J gene: TRBJ2-7
clone size: -
D gene: -
V gene: TRBV4-2

CDR3 protein: ASSPPVHTEAF
J gene: TRBJ1-1
clone size: -
D gene: -
V gene: TRBV3-1/TRBV3-2

CDR3 protein: ASSLVSGGGTDTQY
J gene: TRBJ2-3
clone size: -
D gene: TRBD2
V gene: TRBV27

CDR3 protein: ASSPDRGAYGYT
J gene: TRBJ1-2
clone size: -
D gene: TRBD1
V gene: TRBV11-2

CDR3 protein: ASSYSWTSGVETQY
J gene: TRBJ2-5
clone size: -
D gene: TRBD2
V gene: TRBV6-2/TRBV6-3